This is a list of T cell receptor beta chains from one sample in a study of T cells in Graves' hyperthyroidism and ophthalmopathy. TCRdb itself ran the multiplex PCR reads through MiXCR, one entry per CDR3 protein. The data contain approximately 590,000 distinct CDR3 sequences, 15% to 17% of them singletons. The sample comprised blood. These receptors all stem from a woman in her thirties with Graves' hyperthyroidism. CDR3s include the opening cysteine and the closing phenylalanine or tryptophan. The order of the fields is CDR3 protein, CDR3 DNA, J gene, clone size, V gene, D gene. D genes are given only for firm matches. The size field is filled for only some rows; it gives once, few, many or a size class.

CDR3 protein: CASSKVTGAGNTIYF; CDR3 DNA: TGTGCCAGCAGTAAAGTGACAGGGGCTGGAAACACCATATATTTT; J gene: TRBJ1-3; clone size: NA; V gene: TRBV2; D gene: TRBD1
CDR3 protein: CASSRSSHHEAFF; CDR3 DNA: TGTGCCAGCAGTCGCAGCAGTCACCATGAAGCTTTCTTT; J gene: TRBJ1-1; clone size: NA; V gene: TRBV6-4; D gene: NA
CDR3 protein: CASSHRLAGGSYNEQFF; CDR3 DNA: TGTGCCAGCTCACACCGACTAGCGGGGGGCTCCTACAATGAGCAGTTCTTC; J gene: TRBJ2-1; clone size: NA; V gene: TRBV18; D gene: TRBD2
CDR3 protein: CASSQLQAGGLAYEQYF; CDR3 DNA: TGTGCCAGCAGCCAACTACAGGCGGGAGGGCTCGCCTACGAGCAGTACTTC; J gene: TRBJ2-7; clone size: once; V gene: TRBV5-6; D gene: TRBD2
CDR3 protein: CASSMRTSGRNEQFF; CDR3 DNA: TGTGCCAGCAGCATGAGGACTAGCGGGAGGAATGAGCAGTTCTTC; J gene: TRBJ2-1; clone size: few; V gene: TRBV11-3; D gene: TRBD2
CDR3 protein: CASSWDSPSLDNEQFF; CDR3 DNA: TGTGCCAGCAGCTGGGACAGCCCCTCACTAGACAATGAGCAGTTCTTC; J gene: TRBJ2-1; clone size: many; V gene: TRBV7-9; D gene: TRBD1
CDR3 protein: CASSLRGTGTTVYGYTF; CDR3 DNA: TGTGCCAGCAGCTTAAGGGGCACCGGGACAACTGTTTATGGCTACACCTTC; J gene: TRBJ1-2; clone size: few; V gene: TRBV7-2; D gene: NA
CDR3 protein: CASSLVPRGDSPLHF; CDR3 DNA: TGTGCCAGCAGCTTAGTTCCCAGGGGTGATTCACCCCTCCACTTT; J gene: TRBJ1-6; clone size: few; V gene: TRBV7-2; D gene: NA
CDR3 protein: CASSTMTSSSGEQYF; CDR3 DNA: TGTGCCAGCAGCACGATGACTAGCTCCTCGGGAGAGCAGTACTTC; J gene: TRBJ2-7; clone size: many; V gene: TRBV7-2; D gene: TRBD2
CDR3 protein: CASSQDRNTGELFF; CDR3 DNA: TGTGCCAGCAGCCAAGACAGAAACACCGGGGAGCTGTTTTTT; J gene: TRBJ2-2; clone size: many; V gene: TRBV3-1; D gene: NA
CDR3 protein: CASSRDHTDTQYF; CDR3 DNA: TGTGCCAGCAGCCGCGACCACACAGATACGCAGTATTTT; J gene: TRBJ2-3; clone size: NA; V gene: TRBV6-2/TRBV6-3; D gene: NA
CDR3 protein: CASSQGFVSYGYTF; CDR3 DNA: TGTGCCAGCAGCCAAGGTTTCGTAAGCTATGGCTACACCTTC; J gene: TRBJ1-2; clone size: many; V gene: TRBV3-1; D gene: NA
CDR3 protein: CSVVADYNEQFF; CDR3 DNA: TGCAGCGTTGTAGCGGACTACAATGAGCAGTTCTTC; J gene: TRBJ2-1; clone size: NA; V gene: TRBV29-1; D gene: NA
CDR3 protein: CASSGEVGVNTEAFF; CDR3 DNA: TGTGCCAGCAGCGGAGAGGTGGGAGTGAACACTGAAGCTTTCTTT; J gene: TRBJ1-1; clone size: many; V gene: TRBV5-5; D gene: NA
CDR3 protein: CASSTRGYEQYF; CDR3 DNA: TGTGCCAGCAGTACCCGCGGGTACGAGCAGTACTTC; J gene: TRBJ2-7; clone size: many; V gene: TRBV19; D gene: NA
CDR3 protein: CASSPPSSSYNEQFF; CDR3 DNA: TGTGCCAGCTCACCACCGAGCAGCTCCTACAATGAGCAGTTCTTC; J gene: TRBJ2-1; clone size: many; V gene: TRBV18; D gene: NA
CDR3 protein: CASKMRLEDYEQYF; CDR3 DNA: TGTGCCAGTAAAATGCGACTAGAGGACTACGAGCAGTACTTC; J gene: TRBJ2-7; clone size: NA; V gene: TRBV19; D gene: NA
CDR3 protein: CASSLTFGGLAADNEQFF; CDR3 DNA: TGTGCCAGCAGCTTAACCTTCGGGGGACTAGCGGCCGACAATGAGCAGTTCTTC; J gene: TRBJ2-1; clone size: many; V gene: TRBV7-3; D gene: TRBD2
CDR3 protein: CAWSQGDEQYF; CDR3 DNA: TGTGCCTGGAGTCAGGGGGACGAGCAGTACTTC; J gene: TRBJ2-7; clone size: many; V gene: TRBV30; D gene: TRBD1
CDR3 protein: CASSPGPPGNSPLHF; CDR3 DNA: TGTGCCAGCAGCCCAGGTCCCCCGGGCAATTCACCCCTCCACTTT; J gene: TRBJ1-6; clone size: NA; V gene: TRBV7-9; D gene: NA
CDR3 protein: CASSHGQGRNTEAFF; CDR3 DNA: TGCGCCAGCAGCCACGGACAGGGGAGGAACACTGAAGCTTTCTTT; J gene: TRBJ1-1; clone size: many; V gene: TRBV5-1; D gene: TRBD1
CDR3 protein: CASSAGMGATEAFF; CDR3 DNA: TGTGCCAGCAGCGCCGGGATGGGGGCCACTGAAGCTTTCTTT; J gene: TRBJ1-1; clone size: once; V gene: TRBV7-3; D gene: NA
CDR3 protein: CASSSTRQGGTEAFF; CDR3 DNA: TGTGCCAGCAGCTCCACGAGACAGGGAGGTACTGAAGCTTTCTTT; J gene: TRBJ1-1; clone size: many; V gene: TRBV9; D gene: TRBD1
CDR3 protein: CAISESTGGVEQYF; CDR3 DNA: TGTGCCATCAGTGAGTCGACAGGGGGCGTCGAGCAGTACTTC; J gene: TRBJ2-7; clone size: NA; V gene: TRBV10-3; D gene: TRBD1
CDR3 protein: CGGREWITGELFF; CDR3 DNA: TGCGGCGGGCGGGAGTGGATCACCGGGGAGCTGTTTTTT; J gene: TRBJ2-2; clone size: many; V gene: TRBV20-1; D gene: TRBD2
CDR3 protein: CASSLSLGPPIGSGNTIYF; CDR3 DNA: TGTGCCAGCAGCCTTTCCTTGGGCCCTCCAATAGGCTCTGGAAACACCATATATTTT; J gene: TRBJ1-3; clone size: few; V gene: TRBV9; D gene: NA
CDR3 protein: CASSEGEQFF; CDR3 DNA: TGCGCCAGCAGTGAAGGTGAGCAGTTCTTC; J gene: TRBJ2-1; clone size: few; V gene: TRBV10-2; D gene: NA
CDR3 protein: CASSSGTSGSNIQYF; CDR3 DNA: TGTGCCAGCAGCTCGGGGACTAGCGGGAGCAACATTCAGTACTTC; J gene: TRBJ2-4; clone size: once; V gene: TRBV5-6; D gene: TRBD2
CDR3 protein: CASSPVQGSYEQYF; CDR3 DNA: TGTGCCAGCTCACCGGTGCAGGGCTCCTACGAGCAGTACTTC; J gene: TRBJ2-7; clone size: many; V gene: TRBV18; D gene: NA
CDR3 protein: CASSQTGALVGTQHF; CDR3 DNA: TGTGCCAGCAGTCAGACAGGGGCCCTGGTAGGAACCCAGCATTTT; J gene: TRBJ1-5; clone size: many; V gene: TRBV28; D gene: TRBD1
CDR3 protein: CASTDRADTQYF; CDR3 DNA: TGTGCCAGCACCGATCGGGCAGATACGCAGTATTTT; J gene: TRBJ2-3; clone size: NA; V gene: TRBV5-4; D gene: NA
CDR3 protein: CSAGDRAVGELFF; CDR3 DNA: TGCAGTGCGGGGGACAGGGCGGTCGGGGAGCTGTTTTTT; J gene: TRBJ2-2; clone size: many; V gene: TRBV20-1; D gene: TRBD1
CDR3 protein: CSRHGASTDTQYF; CDR3 DNA: TGCAGCAGACACGGTGCTAGCACAGATACGCAGTATTTT; J gene: TRBJ2-3; clone size: many; V gene: TRBV20-1; D gene: NA
CDR3 protein: CASIGLAGAGELFF; CDR3 DNA: TGTGCCAGCATCGGACTAGCGGGAGCCGGGGAGCTGTTTTTT; J gene: TRBJ2-2; clone size: NA; V gene: TRBV2; D gene: TRBD2